In its sample, the clone carrying this T cell receptor beta chain was seen many times. Germline V gives CDR1 SQVTM, CDR2 ANQGSEA. The CDR3 spans 13 residues. J gave up 8 bases and V 7 bases, and 7 bases lay outside the gene matches. Authors' data handling: The assay estimated nucleated cells by amplifying reference gene primers. Clones were read by immunoSEQ multiplex PCR, and TCRdb kept only the in-frame ones, dropping some. The DNA gave D and trimming, while V, J and clone size come from that table. The sample includes hundreds of thousands of clones, 80% to 90% of them seen just once. The sample belongs to a study of blood T cell repertoires in COVID-19. On the study more broadly: Spain, Italy and the United States supplied samples that represented acute and convalescent COVID-19. Sources were T cells, B-cell-depleted T cells, or PBMCs; the material itself was cDNA or gDNA.

What was sequenced was peripheral blood. The chain uses TRBV29-1 and TRBJ1-6; 8 nucleotides line up with TRBD1. The receptor was derived from a middle-aged man with acute or convalescent COVID-19. CDR3 DNA: TGCAGCGCCTCGGACAGGGAGGATTCACCCCTCCACTTT. It codes for CSASDREDSPLHF.